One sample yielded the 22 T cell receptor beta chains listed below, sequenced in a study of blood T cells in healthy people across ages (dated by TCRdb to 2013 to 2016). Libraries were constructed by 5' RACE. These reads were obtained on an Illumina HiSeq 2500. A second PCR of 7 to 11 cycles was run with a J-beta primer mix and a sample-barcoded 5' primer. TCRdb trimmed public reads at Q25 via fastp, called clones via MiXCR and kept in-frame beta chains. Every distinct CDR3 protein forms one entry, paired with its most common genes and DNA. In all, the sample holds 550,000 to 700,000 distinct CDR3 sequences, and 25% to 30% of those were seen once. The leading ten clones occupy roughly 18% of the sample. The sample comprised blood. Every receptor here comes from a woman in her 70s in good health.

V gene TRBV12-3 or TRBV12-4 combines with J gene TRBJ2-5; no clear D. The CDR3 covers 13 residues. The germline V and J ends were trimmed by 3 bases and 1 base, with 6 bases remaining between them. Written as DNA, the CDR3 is TGTGCCAGCAGTTTTAGGTCCCAAGAGACCCAGTACTTC. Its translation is CASSFRSQETQYF.

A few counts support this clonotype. The CDR3 loop reads CSAASGGATVKNIQYF. CDR3 DNA sequence: TGCAGTGCCGCTAGCGGGGGGGCTACTGTCAAAAACATTCAGTACTTC. The chain couples TRBV20-1 to TRBJ2-4; 12 bases align to TRBD2. With 6 bases clipped from V and 3 bases from J, the junction kept 9 bases outside the gene matches. The V gene's germline CDR1 is DFQATT and CDR2 SNEGSKA (reference sequence). CDR3 length equals 16 residues.

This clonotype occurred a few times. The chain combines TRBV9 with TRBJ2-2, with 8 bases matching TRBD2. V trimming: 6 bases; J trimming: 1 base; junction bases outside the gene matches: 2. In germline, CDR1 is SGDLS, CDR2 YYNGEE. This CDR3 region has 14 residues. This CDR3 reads CASTTSGNTGELFF. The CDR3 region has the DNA TGTGCCAGCACCACTAGCGGGAACACCGGGGAGCTGTTTTTT.

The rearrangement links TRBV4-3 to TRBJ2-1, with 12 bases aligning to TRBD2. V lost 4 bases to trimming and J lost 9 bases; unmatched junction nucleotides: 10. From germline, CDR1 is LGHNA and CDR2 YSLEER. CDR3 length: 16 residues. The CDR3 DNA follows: TGCGCCAGCAGCCGGGGTCTAGCGGGAGGGCCTTCTGAGCAGTTCTTC. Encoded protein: CASSRGLAGGPSEQFF.

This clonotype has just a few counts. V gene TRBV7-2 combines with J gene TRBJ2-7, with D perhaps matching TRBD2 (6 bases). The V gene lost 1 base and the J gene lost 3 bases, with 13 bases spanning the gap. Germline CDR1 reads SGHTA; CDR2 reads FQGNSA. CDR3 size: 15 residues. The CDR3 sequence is CASSLGGGELYEQYF. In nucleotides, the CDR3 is TGTGCCAGCAGCTTAGGCGGAGGGGAGCTCTACGAGCAGTACTTC.

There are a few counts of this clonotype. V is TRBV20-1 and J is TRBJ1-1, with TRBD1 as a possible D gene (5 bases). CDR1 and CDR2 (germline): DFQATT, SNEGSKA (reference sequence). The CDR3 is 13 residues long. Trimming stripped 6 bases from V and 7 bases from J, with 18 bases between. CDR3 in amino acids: CSASGTDYVEAFF. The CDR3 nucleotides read TGCAGTGCCTCCGGGACGGATTACGTTGAAGCTTTCTTT.

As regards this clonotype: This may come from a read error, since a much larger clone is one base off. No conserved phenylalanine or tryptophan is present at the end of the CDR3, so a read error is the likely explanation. CDR3 bases: TGTGCCAGCAGCCCGGACAGAAGCACAGATACGCAGTATCTT. Amino acids: CASSPDRSTDTQYL. This chain uses TRBV4-2 with TRBJ2-3; TRBD1 is a possible D gene (6 bases). Germline V gene lookup returns CDR1 LGHNA and CDR2 YNFKEQ. Trimming pared 4 bases from V and 0 bases from J, leaving 8 bases between. The CDR3 totals 14 residues.

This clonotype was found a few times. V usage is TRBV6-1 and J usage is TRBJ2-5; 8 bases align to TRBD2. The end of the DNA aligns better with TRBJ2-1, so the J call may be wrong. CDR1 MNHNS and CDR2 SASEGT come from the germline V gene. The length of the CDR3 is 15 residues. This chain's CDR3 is CASSARGGGVNEQFF. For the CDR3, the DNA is TGTGCCAGCAGTGCCCGGGGGGGCGGGGTGAATGAGCAGTTCTTC.

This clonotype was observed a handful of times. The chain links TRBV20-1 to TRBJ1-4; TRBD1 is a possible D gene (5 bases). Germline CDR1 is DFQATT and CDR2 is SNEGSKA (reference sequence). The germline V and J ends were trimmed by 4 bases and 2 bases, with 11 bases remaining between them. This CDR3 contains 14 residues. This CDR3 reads CSATPGRTNEKLFF. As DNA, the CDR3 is TGCAGTGCTACCCCAGGGCGTACTAATGAAAAACTGTTTTTT.

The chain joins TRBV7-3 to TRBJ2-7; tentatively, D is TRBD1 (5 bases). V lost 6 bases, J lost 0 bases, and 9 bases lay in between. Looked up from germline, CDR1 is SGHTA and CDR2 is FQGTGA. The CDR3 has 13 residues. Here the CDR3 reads CASSPDNSYEQYF. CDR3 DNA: TGTGCCAGCAGTCCGGACAACTCCTACGAGCAGTACTTC.

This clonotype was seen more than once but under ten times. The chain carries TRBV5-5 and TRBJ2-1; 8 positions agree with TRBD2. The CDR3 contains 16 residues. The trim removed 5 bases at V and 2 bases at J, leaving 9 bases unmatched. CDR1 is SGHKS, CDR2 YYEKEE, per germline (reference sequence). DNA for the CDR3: TGTGCCAGCAGTTATACTAGCGGATCCACCTACAATGAGCAGTTCTTC. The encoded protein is CASSYTSGSTYNEQFF.

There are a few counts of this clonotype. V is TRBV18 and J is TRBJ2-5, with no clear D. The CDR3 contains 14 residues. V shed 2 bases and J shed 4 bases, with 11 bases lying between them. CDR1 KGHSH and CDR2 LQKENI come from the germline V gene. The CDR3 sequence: CASSPALNVETQYF. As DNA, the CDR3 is TGTGCCAGCTCACCAGCACTAAATGTAGAGACCCAGTACTTC.

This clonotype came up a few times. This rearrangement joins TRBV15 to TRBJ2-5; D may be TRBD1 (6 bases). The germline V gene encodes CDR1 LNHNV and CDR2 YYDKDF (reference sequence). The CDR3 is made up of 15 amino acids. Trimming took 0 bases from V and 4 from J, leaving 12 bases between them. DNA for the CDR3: TGTGCCACCAGCAGAGATACAGGGAATGGAGAGACCCAGTACTTC. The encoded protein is CATSRDTGNGETQYF.

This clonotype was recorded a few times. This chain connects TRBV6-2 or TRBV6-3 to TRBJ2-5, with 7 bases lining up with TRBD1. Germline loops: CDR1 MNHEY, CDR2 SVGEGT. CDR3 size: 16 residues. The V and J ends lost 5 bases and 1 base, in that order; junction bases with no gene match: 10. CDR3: CASSNLGQPLQETQYF. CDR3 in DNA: TGTGCCAGCAGTAACCTGGGACAGCCCCTCCAAGAGACCCAGTACTTC.

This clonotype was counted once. The CDR3: CASSKREQGPYEQYF. CDR3 in DNA: TGTGCCAGCAGCAAGCGGGAACAGGGGCCCTACGAGCAGTACTTC. This rearrangement joins TRBV13 to TRBJ2-7; D is perhaps TRBD1 or TRBD2 (7 bases each). Germline CDR1 and CDR2: PRHDT and FYEKMQ (reference sequence). V lost 5 bases and J lost 2, with 16 bases in between. This CDR3 is built from 15 residues.

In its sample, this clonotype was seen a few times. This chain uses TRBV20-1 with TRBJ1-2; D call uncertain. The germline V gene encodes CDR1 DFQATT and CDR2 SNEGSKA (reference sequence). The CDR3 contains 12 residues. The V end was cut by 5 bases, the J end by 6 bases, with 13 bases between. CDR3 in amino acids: CSAHTANNGYTF. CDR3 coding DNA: TGCAGTGCTCATACAGCCAACAATGGCTACACCTTC.

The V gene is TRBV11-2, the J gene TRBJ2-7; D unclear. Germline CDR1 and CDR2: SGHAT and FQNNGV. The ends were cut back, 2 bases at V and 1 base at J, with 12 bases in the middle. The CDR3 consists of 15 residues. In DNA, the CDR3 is TGTGCCAGCAGCTTAAGCTCAAGCGTTTCCTACGAGCAGTACTTC. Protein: CASSLSSSVSYEQYF.

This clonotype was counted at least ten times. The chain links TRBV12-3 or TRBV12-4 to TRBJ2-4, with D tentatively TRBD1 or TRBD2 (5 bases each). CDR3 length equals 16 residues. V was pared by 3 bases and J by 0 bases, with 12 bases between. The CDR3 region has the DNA TGTGCCAGCAGTTTTGGGGCAGGGACAGCCAAAAACATTCAGTACTTC. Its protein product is CASSFGAGTAKNIQYF.

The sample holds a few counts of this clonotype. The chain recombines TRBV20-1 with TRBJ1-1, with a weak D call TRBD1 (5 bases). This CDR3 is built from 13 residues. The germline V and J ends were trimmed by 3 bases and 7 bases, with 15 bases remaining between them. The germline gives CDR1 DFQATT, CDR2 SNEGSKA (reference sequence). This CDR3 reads CSASFEGNNEAFF. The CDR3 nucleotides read TGCAGTGCTAGCTTCGAGGGGAATAATGAAGCTTTCTTT.

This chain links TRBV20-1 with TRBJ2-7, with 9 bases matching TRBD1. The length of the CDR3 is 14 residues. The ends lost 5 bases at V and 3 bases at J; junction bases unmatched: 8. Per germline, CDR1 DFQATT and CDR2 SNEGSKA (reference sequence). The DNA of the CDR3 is TGCAGTGCTGGGTCGGGACAGGGTCGCTACGAGCAGTACTTC. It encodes CSAGSGQGRYEQYF.

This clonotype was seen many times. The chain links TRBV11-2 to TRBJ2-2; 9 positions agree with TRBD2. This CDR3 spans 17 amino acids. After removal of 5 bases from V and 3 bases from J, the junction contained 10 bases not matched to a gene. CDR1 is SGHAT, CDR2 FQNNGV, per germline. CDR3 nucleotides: TGTGCCAGCAGCCCCAGGGTAGCGGGGGAGGACACCGGGGAGCTGTTTTTT. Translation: CASSPRVAGEDTGELFF.

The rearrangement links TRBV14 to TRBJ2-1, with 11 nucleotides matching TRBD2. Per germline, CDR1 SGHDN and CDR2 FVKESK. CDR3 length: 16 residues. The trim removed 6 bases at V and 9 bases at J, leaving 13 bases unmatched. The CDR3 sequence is CASSEWLAGGAPEQFF. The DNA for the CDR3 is TGTGCCAGCAGTGAATGGTTAGCGGGGGGGGCCCCTGAGCAGTTCTTC.